This passage covers 17 T cell receptor beta chains from one sample sequenced in a study of blood T cells in healthy people across ages. The authors ran a second PCR of about 6 to 12 cycles using a sample-barcoded 5' primer and a J-beta primer mix. Each CDR3 protein gets one entry after TCRdb re-called the 5' RACE reads with MiXCR. The table lists 750,000 to 850,000 distinct CDR3 sequences, around a quarter of them singletons, with roughly 3.8% in the top ten. This sample also belongs to another study, concerning T cells of mothers and their children.

The sequenced material came from blood. The source of these receptors is a boy aged 5 to 17 in good health.

V is TRBV27 and J is TRBJ2-2; 7 bases align to TRBD1. Trimming cost V 4 bases and J 0 bases; bases outside gene matches: 8. Looked up from germline, CDR1 is MNHEY and CDR2 is SMNVEV (reference sequence). The CDR3 sequence is 17 residues long. The CDR3 region has the DNA TGTGCCAGCAGTTCCGGACAGGAACGATCGAACACCGGGGAGCTGTTTTTT. It specifies CASSSGQERSNTGELFF.

In its sample, this clonotype was seen a few times. The V gene is TRBV20-1, the J gene TRBJ2-3; weak D call: TRBD2 (6 bases). Trimming removed 3 bases at V and 2 bases at J, with 15 bases between. The germline CDR1 and CDR2 sequences are DFQATT and SNEGSKA (reference sequence). The CDR3 runs 15 residues. The CDR3: CSASWERVVTDTQYF. CDR3 coding DNA: TGCAGTGCTAGTTGGGAGCGGGTTGTCACAGATACGCAGTATTTT.

This clonotype was recorded a few times. The chain has TRBV4-1 and TRBJ2-7, with D possibly matching TRBD2 (5 bases). Between the trimmed V and J ends, which lost 1 base and 7 bases, there was a span of 17 bases. Germline CDR1 is MGHRA and CDR2 is YSYEKL. CDR3 length: 15 amino acids. Here the CDR3 reads CASSQVYSGSWEQYF. The CDR3 DNA follows: TGCGCCAGCAGCCAAGTATATTCGGGGTCGTGGGAGCAGTACTTC.

Only a few counts were recorded for this clonotype. The CDR3 nucleotides are TGCGCCAGCACCGGGGGGACGGACCCCTCTGGGGCCAACGTCCTGACTTTC. This encodes CASTGGTDPSGANVLTF. The rearrangement joins TRBV5-1 to TRBJ2-6, with 7 positions matching TRBD2. The V segment lost 6 bases and the J segment 0 bases; nucleotides outside the gene matches: 9. This CDR3 contains 17 residues. Germline CDR1 and CDR2: SGHRS and YFSETQ. The full variable domain, in which reference TRBV5-1 and TRBJ2-6 provide the parts outside the CDR3, is KAGVTQTPRYLIKTRGQQVTLSCSPISGHRSVSWYQQTPGQGLQFLFEYFSETQRNKGNFPGRFSGRQFSNSRSEMNVSTLELGDSALYLCASTGGTDPSGANVLTFGAGSRLTVL.

This chain uses TRBV6-2 or TRBV6-3 with TRBJ2-3; no clear D gene. The V gene lost 1 base and the J gene lost 6 bases, with 5 bases spanning the gap. CDR3 length equals 12 residues. Looked up from germline, CDR1 is MNHEY and CDR2 is SVGEGT. CDR3 sequence: CASSYFPDTQYF. The CDR3 bases are TGTGCCAGCAGTTACTTCCCGGATACGCAGTATTTT.

This clonotype was found many times. This chain uses TRBV7-2 with TRBJ1-4; D is unresolved. The CDR3 contains 15 residues. Trimming removed 1 base at V and 3 bases at J, with 9 bases between. CDR1 and CDR2 (germline): SGHTA, FQGNSA. For the CDR3, the DNA is TGTGCCAGCAGCTTAGATCCCGGTGCTAATGAAAAACTGTTTTTT. Translation: CASSLDPGANEKLFF.

This clonotype was seen a handful of times. The chain is built from TRBV7-6 and TRBJ2-2; 9 nucleotides match TRBD2. V gave up 4 bases and J gave up 3 bases; unmatched junction bases: 6. The germline CDR1 and CDR2 sequences are SGHVS and FNYEAQ. The CDR3 has 16 residues. In nucleotides, the CDR3 is TGTGCCAGCAGCTCCCCGGCGGGAGGGTACACCGGGGAGCTGTTTTTT. Protein product: CASSSPAGGYTGELFF.

A few counts support this clonotype. The chain couples TRBV12-3 or TRBV12-4 to TRBJ2-5; the D gene is possibly TRBD2 (6 bases). TRBJ2-7 matches the DNA end more closely, so the J call is doubtful. The CDR3 is made up of 16 amino acids. The CDR3 here is CASSIIGSLPRNEQYF. CDR3 DNA: TGTGCCAGCAGCATAATCGGGAGCCTCCCTAGGAACGAGCAGTACTTC.

This chain joins TRBV6-2 or TRBV6-3 and TRBJ2-5, with 9 bases matching TRBD2. The germline V gene encodes CDR1 MNHEY and CDR2 SVGEGT. Trimming took 6 bases from V and 2 from J; bases not matched to a gene: 13. The CDR3 covers 17 residues. For the CDR3, the DNA is TGTGCCAGCAGACCCCAGCGGGGGGCGAAAAAACAAGAGACCCAGTACTTC. Translating it yields CASRPQRGAKKQETQYF.

The rearrangement joins TRBV14 to TRBJ1-2, with D maybe TRBD1 (5 bases). The V gene lost 4 bases and the J gene lost 6 bases, with 12 bases spanning the gap. Looked up from germline, CDR1 is SGHDN and CDR2 is FVKESK. CDR3 length: 13 residues. CDR3 in amino acids: CASSPAPGNGYTF. As DNA, the CDR3 is TGTGCCAGCAGCCCCGCCCCAGGGAATGGCTACACCTTC.

The V call is TRBV12-3 or TRBV12-4, the J call TRBJ2-1; D ambiguous. The V end was cut by 3 bases, the J end by 9 bases, with 6 bases between. The CDR3 is 11 amino acids. CDR3 bases: TGTGCCAGCAGTTTGAAGGGTGAGCAGTTCTTC. Its translation is CASSLKGEQFF.

This clonotype was counted a few times. The V gene is TRBV4-2, the J gene TRBJ2-5; 12 bases fit TRBD2. After removal of 4 bases from V and 5 bases from J, the junction contained 11 bases not matched to a gene. The germline CDR1 and CDR2 sequences are LGHNA and YNFKEQ. CDR3 size: 17 residues. For the CDR3, the DNA is TGTGCCAGCAGCCCTCCGGGACTAGCGGGTCTGGGGGAGACCCAGTACTTC. Encoded protein: CASSPPGLAGLGETQYF.

This clonotype was picked up a small number of times. Germline and junction disagree at one end, which may indicate a read error. This rearrangement joins TRBV18 to TRBJ2-6; TRBD1 agrees at 9 bases. The CDR3 is 16 residues long. Germline values: CDR1 KGHSH, CDR2 LQKENI. CDR3 residues: CASSPNPGTGSNALTF. The CDR3 nucleotides are TGTGCCAGCTCACCCAATCCCGGGACAGGGTCCAACGCCCTGACTTTC.

V is TRBV29-1 and J is TRBJ2-3; either TRBD1 or TRBD2 may fit D (5 bases each). Germline V lookup: CDR1 SQVTM, CDR2 ANQGSEA. V was pared by 4 bases and J by 5 bases, with 10 bases between. The CDR3 has 12 amino acids. The CDR3 nucleotides read TGCAGCGTTGTTAGGGACGGAGATACGCAGTATTTT. Encoded protein: CSVVRDGDTQYF.

This chain uses TRBV29-1 with TRBJ2-3; TRBD2 is a possible D gene (6 bases). CDR1 is SQVTM, CDR2 ANQGSEA, per germline. V was trimmed by 7 bases and J by 1 base, leaving 18 bases between them. The length of the CDR3 is 15 residues. In nucleotides, the CDR3 is TGCAGCGCCGCGGCCACTAGCTCGGGCACAGATACGCAGTATTTT. This translates into CSAAATSSGTDTQYF.

J is TRBJ2-5 and V is TRBV12-3 or TRBV12-4; TRBD2 matches at 8 bases. The junction had 13 bases not matched to a gene; V was cut back by 2 bases and J by 5 bases. The length of the CDR3 is 17 residues. The CDR3 DNA reads as TGTGCCAGCAGTTTACCAGCGGGAGATCCCGTGGGGGAGACCCAGTACTTC. Residues: CASSLPAGDPVGETQYF.

This clonotype came up a few times. This chain connects TRBV7-2 to TRBJ2-3, with 15 bases lining up with TRBD2. Germline CDR1 reads SGHTA; CDR2 reads FQGNSA. Losses at the gene ends were 5 bases for V and 3 bases for J; bases not matched to a gene: 9. The CDR3 runs 18 residues. The CDR3 reads CASSLRTSGRDRTDTQYF. In nucleotides, the CDR3 is TGTGCCAGCAGCCTCAGGACTAGCGGGAGGGATAGGACAGATACGCAGTATTTT.